Presented here are 25 T cell receptor beta chains from one specimen sequenced in a study of shared clonotypes between healthy human individuals. Profiling relied on immunoSEQ multiplex PCR, and the TCRdb table lists in-frame clones only, not all of them. This table has roughly 1,600,000 clones, approximately 98.5% appearing once. Specimen: naive CD4+ T cells sorted from blood. The subset was: CD45RA+ positively selected. These receptors originate from a man younger than 40 in good health.

The genes are TRBV29-1 and TRBJ2-3, with 9 bases identical to TRBD2. CDR1 is SQVTM, CDR2 ANQGSEA, per germline. The CDR3 loop spans 17 amino acids. The V gene end was trimmed by 4 bases and the J gene end by 0 bases; junction bases not matched to a gene: 11. CDR3 sequence reads: CSVGRIPSGTSTDTQYF. Here the CDR3 DNA reads TGCAGCGTTGGCCGAATTCCTAGCGGGACTAGCACAGATACGCAGTATTTT.

The V and J genes are TRBV6-5 and TRBJ2-7; 7 bases agree with TRBD1. V was clipped by 5 bases and J by 6 bases; unmatched bases: 10. This CDR3 has 14 residues. Germline V gene data show CDR1 as MNHEY and CDR2 as SVGAGI. The CDR3 nucleotides read TGTGCCAGCAGTCTAGACAGGGTGGTGGGCGAGCAGTACTTC. As protein: CASSLDRVVGEQYF.

The chain carries TRBV9 and TRBJ2-3, with D possibly being TRBD2 (6 bases). Germline V gives CDR1 SGDLS, CDR2 YYNGEE. Trimming stripped 0 bases from V and 0 bases from J, with 11 bases between. The CDR3 extends over 16 amino acids. The CDR3 protein is CASSVAAGLSTDTQYF. The CDR3 bases are TGTGCCAGCAGCGTAGCGGCGGGGCTAAGCACAGATACGCAGTATTTT.

The chain is built from TRBV27 and TRBJ2-3; no reliable D call. V was shortened by 5 bases and J by 0 bases, with 9 bases between the two germline ends. The CDR3 loop spans 14 amino acids. CDR1 and CDR2 (germline): MNHEY, SMNVEV (reference sequence). CDR3 amino acids: CASSLFGSTDTQYF. The CDR3 nucleotides read TGTGCCAGCAGTCTCTTCGGGAGCACAGATACGCAGTATTTT.

The chain employs TRBV5-1 and TRBJ2-1; 12 bases are shared with TRBD2. The trim removed 3 bases at V and 2 bases at J, leaving 0 bases unmatched. CDR1 and CDR2 from the germline V gene are SGHRS and YFSETQ. CDR3 length equals 15 residues. CDR3 bases: TGCGCCAGCAGCTGGACTAGCGGGACCTACAATGAGCAGTTCTTC. Its protein is CASSWTSGTYNEQFF. Combining the CDR3 with reference TRBV5-1 and TRBJ2-1 gives the whole variable domain KAGVTQTPRYLIKTRGQQVTLSCSPISGHRSVSWYQQTPGQGLQFLFEYFSETQRNKGNFPGRFSGRQFSNSRSEMNVSTLELGDSALYLCASSWTSGTYNEQFFGPGTRLTVL.

The V gene is TRBV27, the J gene TRBJ2-6; D is unresolved. CDR3 length equals 16 residues. The V and J ends lost 3 bases and 0 bases respectively, with 9 bases between them. Germline V gene sequence: CDR1 MNHEY, CDR2 SMNVEV (reference sequence). Written as DNA, the CDR3 is TGTGCCAGCAGTTTTCGTGGGGACTCTGGGGCCAACGTCCTGACTTTC. This encodes CASSFRGDSGANVLTF.

The chain joins TRBV11-1 to TRBJ2-2, with D tentatively TRBD1 (5 bases). Germline lookup yields CDR1 SGHAT and CDR2 FQDESV (reference sequence). This CDR3 comprises 13 residues. V shed 4 bases and J shed 5 bases, with 8 bases lying between them. The CDR3 loop reads CASSSRQTGELFF. CDR3 nucleotides: TGTGCCAGCAGCTCCCGACAGACCGGGGAGCTGTTTTTT.

The chain carries TRBV19 and TRBJ1-5; D is undetermined. V was pared by 2 bases and J by 5 bases, with 10 bases between. This CDR3 is built from 14 residues. Looked up from germline, CDR1 is LNHDA and CDR2 is SQIVND (reference sequence). The CDR3 region has the DNA TGTGCCAGTAGTATAAGGGCGACTGATCAGCCCCAGCATTTT. Encoded protein: CASSIRATDQPQHF.

The chain links TRBV28 to TRBJ1-2; D is uncertain. Germline V gene sequence: CDR1 MDHEN, CDR2 SYDVKM. Between the trimmed V and J ends, which lost 5 bases and 4 bases, there was a span of 17 bases. The CDR3 runs 15 residues. CDR3 amino acids: CASSPTQPLVYGYTF. The CDR3 nucleotides read TGTGCCAGCAGTCCAACACAACCCCTTGTCTATGGCTACACCTTC.

The V and J genes are TRBV11-3 and TRBJ2-6; tentative D call: TRBD2 (5 bases). Trimming removed 1 base at V and 2 bases at J, with 12 bases between. CDR1 is SGHNT and CDR2 is YENEEA in the germline V gene. This CDR3 is 17 amino acids long. The CDR3: CASSLVISGTGANVLTF. CDR3 coding DNA: TGTGCCAGCAGCTTAGTTATTTCGGGGACTGGGGCCAACGTCCTGACTTTC.

The chain combines TRBV7-3 with TRBJ2-1; the D gene is possibly TRBD2 (6 bases). CDR3 length equals 15 residues. The V gene's germline CDR1 is SGHTA and CDR2 FQGTGA. V was clipped by 5 bases and J by 1 base, with 12 bases between them. Written as DNA, the CDR3 is TGTGCCAGCAGCCTAATAGCGGATTCCTACAATGAGCAGTTCTTC. Amino acids: CASSLIADSYNEQFF.

The CDR3 protein is CASSLGAGGEPYNEQFF. CDR3 DNA sequence: TGTGCCAGCAGTTTAGGGGCGGGAGGAGAACCCTACAATGAGCAGTTCTTC. The chain carries TRBV27 and TRBJ2-1; TRBD2 matches at 8 bases. The V gene's germline CDR1 is MNHEY and CDR2 SMNVEV (reference sequence). CDR3 size: 17 residues. Trimming removed 2 bases from V and 2 bases from J; junction bases left unmatched: 8.

The V gene is TRBV20-1, the J gene TRBJ2-7; D gene unclear. The CDR3 has 11 amino acids. The germline CDR1 and CDR2 sequences are DFQATT and SNEGSKA (reference sequence). Trimming cost V 6 bases and J 5 bases, with 11 bases left between them. The CDR3 spells CSAVRLDEQYF. Here the CDR3 DNA reads TGCAGTGCCGTCCGCCTGGACGAGCAGTACTTC.

The J gene is TRBJ2-5, the V gene TRBV2; D gene ambiguous. The CDR3 has 12 residues. Deletions cut 5 bases from V and 7 bases from J, with 11 bases between. Germline V gene sequence: CDR1 SNHLY, CDR2 FYNNEI. The CDR3 sequence is CASSRNLGTQYF. The CDR3 nucleotides are TGTGCCAGCAGTCGAAATCTGGGGACCCAGTACTTC.

CDR3 nucleotide sequence: TGCAGCGCCCGAAGTGGGCAGAGCAATCAGCCCCAGCATTTT. Residues: CSARSGQSNQPQHF. This chain links TRBV29-1 with TRBJ1-5, with no clear D. V was trimmed by 7 bases and J by 1 base, leaving 14 bases between them. CDR1 is SQVTM and CDR2 is ANQGSEA in the germline V gene. There are 14 residues in the CDR3.

The genes are TRBV18 and TRBJ2-2, with D possibly TRBD1 on 5 matching bases. The length of the CDR3 is 16 residues. Trimming shortened V by 8 bases and J by 5 bases, and 21 bases separated the two germline ends. Germline V gene data show CDR1 as KGHSH and CDR2 as LQKENI. Here the CDR3 reads CASPPGQGWRTGELFF. DNA of the CDR3: TGTGCCAGCCCCCCAGGGCAGGGATGGAGAACCGGGGAGCTGTTTTTT.

The CDR3 DNA follows: TGTGCCAGCTCAACGGGACAGGGTAACAATCAGCCCCAGCATTTT. Encoded protein: CASSTGQGNNQPQHF. This chain links TRBV18 with TRBJ1-5, with 9 positions matching TRBD1. With V trimmed by 5 bases and J by 3 bases, 5 bases remained unmatched. The CDR3 runs 15 residues. Germline CDR1 is KGHSH and CDR2 is LQKENI.

The chain couples TRBV6-1 to TRBJ1-3, with D possibly TRBD1 on 5 matching bases. CDR3 length equals 17 residues. Germline CDR1 is MNHNS and CDR2 is SASEGT. Deletions cut 0 bases from V and 4 bases from J, with 16 bases between. CDR3 DNA: TGTGCCAGCAGTGAAGCCCAAGGGGCTAATACGGGAAACACCATATATTTT. Translated, it gives CASSEAQGANTGNTIYF.

This clone was seen just once. One end of the junction is discordant with germline, which a read error may explain. The CDR3 loop is CATSQDVHPNTEVFF. CDR3 nucleotides: TGTGCCACCAGCCAAGATGTCCATCCGAACACTGAAGTTTTCTTT. This chain joins TRBV15 and TRBJ1-1; the D is unclear. Germline V CDR1 and CDR2: LNHNV, YYDKDF (reference sequence). The CDR3 covers 15 residues.

This chain uses TRBV27 with TRBJ2-7; TRBD1 agrees at 10 bases. Germline values: CDR1 MNHEY, CDR2 SMNVEV (reference sequence). The CDR3 has 15 amino acids. The ends lost 4 bases at V and 5 bases at J; junction bases unmatched: 8. The DNA of the CDR3 is TGTGCCAGCAGTTCACCGGGACAGGGGACGAACGAGCAGTACTTC. The encoded protein is CASSSPGQGTNEQYF.

The genes are TRBV19 and TRBJ1-1; the D is unclear. The V gene lost 3 bases and the J gene lost 6 bases, with 11 bases spanning the gap. The CDR3 is 13 residues long. The V gene's germline CDR1 is LNHDA and CDR2 SQIVND (reference sequence). The CDR3 region has the DNA TGTGCCAGTAGTATGGGTCAACCCGCTGAAGCTTTCTTT. This encodes CASSMGQPAEAFF.

V gene TRBV28 combines with J gene TRBJ2-7; maybe TRBD2 (6 bases). From germline, CDR1 is MDHEN and CDR2 SYDVKM. This CDR3 has 12 residues. The germline V and J ends were trimmed by 6 bases and 4 bases, with 10 bases remaining between them. In nucleotides, the CDR3 is TGTGCCAGCAGCGGAGGGCGATACGAGCAGTACTTC. This codes for CASSGGRYEQYF.

This chain uses TRBV9 with TRBJ2-5, with no clear D. Trimming left V 0 bases short and J 5 bases short, with 11 bases between. Per the germline V gene, CDR1 is SGDLS and CDR2 is YYNGEE. This CDR3 has 14 amino acids. The CDR3 region is CASSVELGMETQYF. Here the CDR3 DNA reads TGTGCCAGCAGCGTAGAGTTGGGGATGGAGACCCAGTACTTC. The full variable domain, its missing parts supplied by reference TRBV9 and TRBJ2-5, is DSGVTQTPKHLITATGQRVTLRCSPRSGDLSVYWYQQSLDQGLQFLIQYYNGEERAKGNILERFSAQQFPDLHSELNLSSLELGDSALYFCASSVELGMETQYFGPGTRLLVL.

The rearrangement links TRBV18 to TRBJ1-1; no clear D. The germline V and J ends were trimmed by 2 bases and 5 bases, with 18 bases remaining between them. The germline V gene has CDR1 KGHSH and CDR2 LQKENI. The CDR3 extends over 16 amino acids. In nucleotides, the CDR3 is TGTGCCAGCTCACCAGTAATGGTCCCTGGAAAGACTGAAGCTTTCTTT. It specifies CASSPVMVPGKTEAFF.

The V call is TRBV5-1, the J call TRBJ2-1; TRBD1 aligns across 9 bases. Per the germline V gene, CDR1 is SGHRS and CDR2 is YFSETQ. The junction had 6 bases not matched to a gene; V was cut back by 2 bases and J by 6 bases. CDR3 size: 15 residues. The CDR3 bases are TGCGCCAGCAGCTTTGCGCGACAGGGGGTCAATGAGCAGTTCTTC. This translates into CASSFARQGVNEQFF.